This T cell receptor (beta chain) was sequenced during a study of cytomegalovirus exposure and HLA in healthy donors. Study observations and caveats: About 87% or about 30% of the time was how often most TCR beta V segments were productive, according to an earlier analysis.

The CDR3 sequence is 13 residues long. V lost 4 bases and J lost 8, with 14 bases in between. Germline CDR1 and CDR2: MDHEN and SYDVKM. In the PCR, 60 Vbeta and 13 Jbeta primers were used. The table came from immunoSEQ multiplex PCR; TCRdb's copy has only in-frame clones and leaves some out. The sample yields 100,000 to 150,000 clones, approximately 80% seen once. Worth noting for this clone: Its antigen is still unknown.

The receptor comes from a man aged 35-49 years in good health and CMV-seronegative. The sample consisted of PBMCs. This chain uses TRBV28 with TRBJ1-2; no definite D call. The CDR3 bases are TGTGCCAGCAGTTCCCGGACTTTAGGGGGCTACACCTTC. This translates into CASSSRTLGGYTF.